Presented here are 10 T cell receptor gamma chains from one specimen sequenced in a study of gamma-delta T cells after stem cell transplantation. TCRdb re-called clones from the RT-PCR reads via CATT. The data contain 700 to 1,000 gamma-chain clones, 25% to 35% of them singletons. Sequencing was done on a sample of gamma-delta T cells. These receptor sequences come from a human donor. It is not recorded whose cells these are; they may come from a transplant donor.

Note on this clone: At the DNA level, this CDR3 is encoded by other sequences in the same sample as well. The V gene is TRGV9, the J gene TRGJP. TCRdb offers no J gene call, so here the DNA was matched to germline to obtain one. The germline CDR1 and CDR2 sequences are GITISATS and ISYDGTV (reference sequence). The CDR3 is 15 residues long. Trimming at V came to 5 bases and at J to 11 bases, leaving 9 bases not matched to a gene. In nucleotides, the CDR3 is TGTGCCTTGTGGGGGATGGAGCTGGGCAAAAAAATCAAGGTATTT. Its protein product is CALWGMELGKKIKVF.

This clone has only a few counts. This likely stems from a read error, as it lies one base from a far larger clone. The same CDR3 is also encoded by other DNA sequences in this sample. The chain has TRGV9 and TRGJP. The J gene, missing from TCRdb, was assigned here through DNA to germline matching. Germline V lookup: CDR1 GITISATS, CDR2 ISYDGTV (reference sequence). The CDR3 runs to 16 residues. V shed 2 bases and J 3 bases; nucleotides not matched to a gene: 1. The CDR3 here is CALWEEQELGKKIKVF. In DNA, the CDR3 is TGTGCCTTGTGGGAGGAGCAAGAGTTGGGCAAAAAAATCAAGGTATTT.

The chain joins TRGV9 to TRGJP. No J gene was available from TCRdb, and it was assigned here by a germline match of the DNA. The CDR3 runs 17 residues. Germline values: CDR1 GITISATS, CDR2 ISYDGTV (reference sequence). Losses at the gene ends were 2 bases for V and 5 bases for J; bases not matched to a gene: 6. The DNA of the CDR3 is TGTGCCTTGTGGGAGGAGGGTGAAGAGTTGGGCAAAAAAATCAAGGTATTT. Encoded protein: CALWEEGEELGKKIKVF.

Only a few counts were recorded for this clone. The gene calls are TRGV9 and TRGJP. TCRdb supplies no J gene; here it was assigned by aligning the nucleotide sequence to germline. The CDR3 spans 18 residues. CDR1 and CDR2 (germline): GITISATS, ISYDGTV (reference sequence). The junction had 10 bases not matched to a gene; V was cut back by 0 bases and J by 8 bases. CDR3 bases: TGTGCCTTGTGGGAGGTGCAGCATTCGAAGTTGGGCAAAAAAATCAAGGTATTT. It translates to CALWEVQHSKLGKKIKVF.

In nucleotides, the CDR3 is TGTGCCACCTGGGACGGGCCGGGGAATTATTATAAGAAACTCTTT. Translating gives CATWDGPGNYYKKLF. The chain combines TRGV2 with TRGJ1 or TRGJ2. In the absence of a J gene in TCRdb, the DNA was matched to germline to assign it here. CDR1 and CDR2 (germline): EGSNGY, YDSYNSKV. With V trimmed by 0 bases and J by 0 bases, 5 bases remained unmatched. This CDR3 region has 15 residues.

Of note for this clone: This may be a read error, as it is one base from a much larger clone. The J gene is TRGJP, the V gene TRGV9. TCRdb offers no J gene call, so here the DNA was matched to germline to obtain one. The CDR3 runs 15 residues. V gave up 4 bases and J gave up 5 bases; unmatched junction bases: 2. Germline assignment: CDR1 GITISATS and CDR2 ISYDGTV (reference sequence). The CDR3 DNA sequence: TGTGCCTTGTGGGAAAAAGAGTTGGGCAAAAAAATCAAGGTATTT. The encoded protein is CALWEKELGKKIKVF.

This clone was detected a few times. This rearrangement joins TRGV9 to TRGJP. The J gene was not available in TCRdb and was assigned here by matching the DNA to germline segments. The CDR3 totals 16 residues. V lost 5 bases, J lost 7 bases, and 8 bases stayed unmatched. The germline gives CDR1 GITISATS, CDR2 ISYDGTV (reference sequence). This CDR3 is CALWGDPELGKKIKVF. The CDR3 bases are TGTGCCTTGTGGGGTGACCCCGAGTTGGGCAAAAAAATCAAGGTATTT.

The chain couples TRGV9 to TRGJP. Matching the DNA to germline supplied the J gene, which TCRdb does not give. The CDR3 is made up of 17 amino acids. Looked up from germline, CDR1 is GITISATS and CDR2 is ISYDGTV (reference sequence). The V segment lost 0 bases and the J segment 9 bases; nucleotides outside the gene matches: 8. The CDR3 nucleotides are TGTGCCTTGTGGGAGGTGCGGTTCGGGTTGGGCAAAAAAATCAAGGTATTT. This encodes CALWEVRFGLGKKIKVF.

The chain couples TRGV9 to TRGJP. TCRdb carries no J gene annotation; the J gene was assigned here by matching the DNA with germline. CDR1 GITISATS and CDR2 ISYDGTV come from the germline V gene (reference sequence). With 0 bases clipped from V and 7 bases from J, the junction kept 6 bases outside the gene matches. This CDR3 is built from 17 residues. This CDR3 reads CALWEVPRELGKKIKVF. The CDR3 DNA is TGTGCCTTGTGGGAGGTGCCCCGGGAGTTGGGCAAAAAAATCAAGGTATTT.

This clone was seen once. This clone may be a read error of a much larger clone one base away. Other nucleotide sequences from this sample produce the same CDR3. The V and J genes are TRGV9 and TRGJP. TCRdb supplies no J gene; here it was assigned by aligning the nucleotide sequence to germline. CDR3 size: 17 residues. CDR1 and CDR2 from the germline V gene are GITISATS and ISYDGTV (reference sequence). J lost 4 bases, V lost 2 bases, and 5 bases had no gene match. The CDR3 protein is CALWEAPQELGKKIKVF. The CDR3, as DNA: TGTGCCTTGTGGGAGGCCCCCCAAGAGTTGGGCAAAAAAATCAAGGTATTT.